This is a list of T cell receptor beta chains from one sample in a study of shared T cell receptors in the human thymus. The method was immunoSEQ multiplex PCR; TCRdb's version includes in-frame clones alone and lacks a portion of them. The sample lists more than 300,000 clones, about 95% occurring once. Sample: thymocytes. These TCRs come from a human donor. Each CDR3 is given with its conserved first and last residue. Fields, in order: J gene, V gene, clone size, D gene, CDR3 DNA, CDR3 protein. A D gene is named only where the DNA matches it firmly. Clone size, where shown, is once, few, many, or a class for clones that have expanded.

TRBJ2-5	TRBV7-2	once	-	TGTGCCAACGAGAGAGTGGAGGCTAGCAATAAACAGTACTTC	CANERVEASNKQYF
TRBJ2-5	TRBV14	-	TRBD1	TGTGCCAGCAGCCAAGATCCGGGACAGCCCCAAGAGACCCAGTACTTC	CASSQDPGQPQETQYF
TRBJ2-5	TRBV13	-	TRBD2	TGTGCCAGCAGCTTGCCCCGGACTAGTACCGAGACCCAGTACTTC	CASSLPRTSTETQYF
TRBJ2-1	TRBV7-9	-	-	TGTGCCAGCAGCATGGACAGTTACAATGAGCAGTTCTTC	CASSMDSYNEQFF
TRBJ2-5	TRBV4-1	-	-	TGCGCCAGCAGCCGCCTCTCCGGGGAGGCAGGGACCGAGACCCAGTACTTC	CASSRLSGEAGTETQYF
TRBJ2-5	TRBV28	-	-	TGTGCCAGCAGCCCTCGTCTAGAAGAGACCCAGTACTTC	CASSPRLEETQYF
TRBJ2-2	TRBV6-5	-	TRBD2	TGTGCCACCTCCTATGGACTAGATCACACCGGGGAGCTGTTTTTT	CATSYGLDHTGELFF
TRBJ1-3	TRBV7-8	-	-	TGTGCCAGCAGCTCCCCGTCGGATGGAAACACCATATATTTT	CASSSPSDGNTIYF
TRBJ2-7	TRBV14	-	-	TGTGCCAGCAGCCAAGATCGGTCCCCCGGACTACGCGAGCAGTACTTC	CASSQDRSPGLREQYF
TRBJ1-2	TRBV4-3	-	-	TGCGCCAGCAGCCAGATATCCGGCGGGGGTAACTATGGCTACACCTTC	CASSQISGGGNYGYTF
TRBJ2-1	TRBV4-1	once	TRBD1	TGCGCCAGCACGAGGGGACAGGGGCCTTACAATGAGCAGTTCTTC	CASTRGQGPYNEQFF
TRBJ2-1	TRBV19	-	-	TGTGCCAGTAGTATAAGGGGTAGCTGGCCGTTCTTC	CASSIRGSWPFF
TRBJ2-6	TRBV5-4	once	-	TGTGCCAGCAGCTTGTCGCGGCAGGGCCCGTCTGGGGCCAACGTCCTGACTTTC	CASSLSRQGPSGANVLTF
TRBJ1-5	TRBV2	-	-	TGTGCCAGCAGTGAGGGACTACGACAACCCCTTAGCAATCAGCCCCAGCATTTT	CASSEGLRQPLSNQPQHF
TRBJ2-5	TRBV29-1	-	-	TGCAGCGTTGAAGATAGGAAGGGGAGATACCAGTACTTC	CSVEDRKGRYQYF
TRBJ2-7	TRBV12-5	-	TRBD1	TGTGCTAGTGGTTTGGGGGGTGGGACAGGGGCCTACGAGCAGTACTTC	CASGLGGGTGAYEQYF
TRBJ2-2	TRBV6-5	-	-	TGTGCCAGCAGCCCCTCGGGCGTTAATCAGCTGTTTTTT	CASSPSGVNQLFF
TRBJ1-2	TRBV30	-	TRBD1	TGTGCCTGGAGTGTACAGGGGACTAATTATGGCTACACCTTC	CAWSVQGTNYGYTF
TRBJ2-7	TRBV7-2	-	TRBD2	TGTGCCAGCAGCTTCGTACTAGCGGGACTCGAGCAGTACTTC	CASSFVLAGLEQYF
TRBJ2-7	TRBV28	few	TRBD2	TGTGCCAGCAGACCACCTGGACTAGCGGGAGGACTGTACTTC	CASRPPGLAGGLYF
TRBJ2-1	TRBV28	-	TRBD1	TGTGCCAGCAGGCGTCTGTACAGGGGCCGGTATGAGCAGTTCTTC	CASRRLYRGRYEQFF
TRBJ2-1	TRBV21-1	-	-	TGTGCCAGCAGCAATCTGGGACTAGCGGGAGAAAATGAGCAGTTCTTC	CASSNLGLAGENEQFF
TRBJ2-7	TRBV19	-	-	TGTGCCAGTAGTATAGAGGGGGACGACAGGACCCCTAAGGGGTACTTC	CASSIEGDDRTPKGYF
TRBJ1-2	TRBV6-5	-	-	TGTGCCAGCAGGGGAGCAGCTAACTATGGCTACACCTTC	CASRGAANYGYTF
TRBJ1-2	TRBV7-2	few	TRBD1	TGTGCCAGCAGCTCTATTGGACAGGGAGGGTACAGGAACTATGGCTACACCTTC	CASSSIGQGGYRNYGYTF
TRBJ2-6	TRBV25-1	-	-	TGTGCCAGCAGGATCGGGGGCTCTGGGGCCAACGTCCTGACTTTC	CASRIGGSGANVLTF
TRBJ2-7	TRBV28	-	-	TGTGCCAGCAGTCCCCCAGGGTCCTACGAGCAGTACTTC	CASSPPGSYEQYF
TRBJ2-3	TRBV30	-	TRBD2	TGTGCCTGGAGCGGCGGGAGGACTGGCACAGATACGCAGTATTTT	CAWSGGRTGTDTQYF
TRBJ2-7	TRBV2	-	TRBD1	TGTGCCAGCGGGGACAGGGGGGGAACCTACGAGCAGTACTTC	CASGDRGGTYEQYF
TRBJ2-7	TRBV5-4	few	TRBD2	TGTGCCAGCAGTCCCCTGGCGGGAGGAACTGGGGAGCAGTACTTC	CASSPLAGGTGEQYF
TRBJ2-4	TRBV11-3	-	-	TGTGCCAGCAGCTCTCGTGGAGGGAACCAAGCCAAAAACATTCAGTACTTC	CASSSRGGNQAKNIQYF
TRBJ2-2	TRBV9	-	TRBD1	TGTGCCAGCAGCCATGGGACAGGGGGCGAGGCCGGGGAGCTGTTTTTT	CASSHGTGGEAGELFF
TRBJ2-3	TRBV4-2	-	-	TGTGCCAGCAGCCCCCCGGGTAGTACGCAGTATTTT	CASSPPGSTQYF
TRBJ1-1	TRBV7-2	once	-	TGTGCCAGCAGCCCCGACAGGAGGTACACTGAAGCTTTCTTT	CASSPDRRYTEAFF
TRBJ1-2	TRBV5-5	-	TRBD1	TGTGCCAGCAGCAGGTGGGACAGTGCCAACTATGGCTACACCTTC	CASSRWDSANYGYTF
TRBJ2-7	TRBV28	-	-	TGTGCCAGCAGTTTTATTAGGGACACATCGTACTTC	CASSFIRDTSYF
TRBJ2-3	TRBV30	-	-	TGTGCCTGGTTCCTCACAGATACGCAGTATTTT	CAWFLTDTQYF
TRBJ1-1	TRBV5-1	once	-	TGCGCCAGCAGCCCCCGTTTTGGGGGGGCCACTGAAGCTTTCTTT	CASSPRFGGATEAFF
TRBJ2-7	TRBV7-2	once	-	TGTGCCAGCAGCCCCGGACAGCCCTACGAGCAGTACTTC	CASSPGQPYEQYF
TRBJ1-1	TRBV2	-	-	TGTGCCAGCATAGAGGTCGTAAACACTGAAGCTTTCTTT	CASIEVVNTEAFF
TRBJ2-3	TRBV5-1	-	-	TGCGCCAGCAGCCTCACCCGGGACAAATTTTCCCTTCCTGCAGATACGCAGTATTTT	CASSLTRDKFSLPADTQYF
TRBJ2-3	TRBV27	-	-	TGTGCCAGCAGTCCAGTGCCGGGGGATACGCAGTATTTT	CASSPVPGDTQYF
TRBJ1-4	TRBV7-9	-	-	TGTGCCAGCAGCGAGCCAACTAATGAAAAACTGTTTTTT	CASSEPTNEKLFF
TRBJ1-3	TRBV15	-	-	TGTGCCACCAGCCGGGAAAACTCTGGAAACACCATATATTTT	CATSRENSGNTIYF
TRBJ2-7	TRBV5-1	-	-	TGCGCCAGCAGGGTGTCGAGCTCCTACGAGCAGTACTTC	CASRVSSSYEQYF
TRBJ2-1	TRBV27	once	TRBD2	TGTGCCAGCAGTTTAGGTAGCGGGAGGGGTTCCAATGAGCAGTTCTTC	CASSLGSGRGSNEQFF
TRBJ1-2	TRBV7-2	-	TRBD1	TGTGCCAGCAGTAAACAGGGGGCGAGGGGCTACACCTTC	CASSKQGARGYTF
TRBJ2-3	TRBV28	-	-	TGTGCCAGCACCACCCTTCTACTGTCAGATACGCAGTATTTT	CASTTLLLSDTQYF
TRBJ2-3	TRBV21-1	-	-	TGTGCCAGCAGCCCTCAGTCAGGCCTGGGGGCAGATACGCAGTATTTT	CASSPQSGLGADTQYF
TRBJ2-2	TRBV19	-	-	TGTGTCACCGGGACGATGAACACCGGGGAGCTGTTTTTT	CVTGTMNTGELFF
TRBJ1-2	TRBV10-3	-	-	TGTGCCATCAGTGAGTCGGACCCCAGGGGCTACACCTTC	CAISESDPRGYTF
TRBJ1-5	TRBV27	-	-	TGTGCCAGCAGTTCAAACACCGGTCGGGATCAGCCCCAGCATTTT	CASSSNTGRDQPQHF
TRBJ1-3	TRBV18	-	TRBD1	TGTGCCAGCTCAGTTACAGGGGGCGCCGACGGAAACACCATATATTTT	CASSVTGGADGNTIYF
TRBJ2-2	TRBV19	-	-	TGTGCCAGTTTAAACAGGCCGAACACCGGGGAGCTGTTTTTT	CASLNRPNTGELFF
TRBJ2-3	TRBV28	once	-	TGTGCCAGCACCGGGGTCTATTTCACAGATACGCAGTATTTT	CASTGVYFTDTQYF
TRBJ1-5	TRBV7-3	-	-	TGTGCCAGCAGTGGGTTGGGAAATCAGCCCCAGCATTTT	CASSGLGNQPQHF
TRBJ2-5	TRBV27	-	-	TGTGCCAGCAGTTTAGAGGGGGCGGAGGGAGAGACCCAGTACTTC	CASSLEGAEGETQYF